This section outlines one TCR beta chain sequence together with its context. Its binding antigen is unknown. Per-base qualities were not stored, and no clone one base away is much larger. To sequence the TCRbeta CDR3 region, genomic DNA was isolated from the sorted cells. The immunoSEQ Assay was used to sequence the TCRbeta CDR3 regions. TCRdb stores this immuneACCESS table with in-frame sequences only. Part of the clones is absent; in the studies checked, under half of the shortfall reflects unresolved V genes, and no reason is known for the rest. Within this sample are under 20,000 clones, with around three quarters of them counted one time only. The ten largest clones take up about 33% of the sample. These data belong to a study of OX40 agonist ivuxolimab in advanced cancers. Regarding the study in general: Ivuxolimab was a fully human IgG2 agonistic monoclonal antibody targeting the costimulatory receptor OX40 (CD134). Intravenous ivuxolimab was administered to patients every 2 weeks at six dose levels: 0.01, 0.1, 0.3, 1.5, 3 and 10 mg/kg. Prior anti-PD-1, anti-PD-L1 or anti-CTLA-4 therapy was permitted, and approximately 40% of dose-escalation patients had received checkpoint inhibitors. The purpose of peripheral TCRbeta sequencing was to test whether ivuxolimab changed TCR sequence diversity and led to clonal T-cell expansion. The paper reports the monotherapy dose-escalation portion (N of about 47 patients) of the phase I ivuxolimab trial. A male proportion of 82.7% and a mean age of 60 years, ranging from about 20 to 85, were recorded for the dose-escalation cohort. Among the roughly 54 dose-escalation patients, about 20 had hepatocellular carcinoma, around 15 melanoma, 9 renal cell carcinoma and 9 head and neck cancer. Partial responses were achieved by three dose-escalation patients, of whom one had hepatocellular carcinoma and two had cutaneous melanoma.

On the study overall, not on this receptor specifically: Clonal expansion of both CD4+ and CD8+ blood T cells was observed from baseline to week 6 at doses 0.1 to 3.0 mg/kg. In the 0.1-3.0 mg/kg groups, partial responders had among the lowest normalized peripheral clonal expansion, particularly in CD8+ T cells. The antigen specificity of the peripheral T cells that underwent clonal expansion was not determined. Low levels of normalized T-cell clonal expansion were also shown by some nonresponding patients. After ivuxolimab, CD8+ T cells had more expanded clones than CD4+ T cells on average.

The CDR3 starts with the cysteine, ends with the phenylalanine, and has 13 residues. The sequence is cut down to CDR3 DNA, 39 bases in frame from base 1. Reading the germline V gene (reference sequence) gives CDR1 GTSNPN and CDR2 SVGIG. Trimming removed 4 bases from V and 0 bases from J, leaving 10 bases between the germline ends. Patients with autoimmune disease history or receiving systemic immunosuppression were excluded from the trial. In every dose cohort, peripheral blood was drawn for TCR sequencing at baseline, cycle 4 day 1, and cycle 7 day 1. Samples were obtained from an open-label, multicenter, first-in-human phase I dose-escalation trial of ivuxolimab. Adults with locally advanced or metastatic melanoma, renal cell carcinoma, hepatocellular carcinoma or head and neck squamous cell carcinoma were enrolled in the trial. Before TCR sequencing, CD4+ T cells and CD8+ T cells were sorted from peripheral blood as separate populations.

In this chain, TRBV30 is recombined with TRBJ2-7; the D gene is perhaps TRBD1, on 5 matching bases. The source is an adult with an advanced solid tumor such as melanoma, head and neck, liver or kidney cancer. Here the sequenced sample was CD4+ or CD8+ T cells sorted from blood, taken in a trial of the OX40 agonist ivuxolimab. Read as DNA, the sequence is TGTGCCTGGAATCTAGACAGCTCCTACGAGCAGTACTTC. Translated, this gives CAWNLDSSYEQYF. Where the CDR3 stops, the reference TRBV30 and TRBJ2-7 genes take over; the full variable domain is SQTIHQWPATLVQPVGSPLSLECTVEGTSNPNLYWYRQAAGRGLQLLFYSVGIGQISSEVPQNLSASRPQDRQFILSSKKLLLSDSGFYLCAWNLDSSYEQYFGPGTRLTVT.